This TCR beta chain was retrieved from a study of sequential checkpoint blockade in melanoma. This clone was seen only a few times. V was clipped by 6 bases and J by 0 bases, with 9 bases between them. CDR1 MDHEN and CDR2 SYDVKM come from the germline V gene. The CDR3 runs to 14 residues. Treatment noted: randomized to nivolumab then ipilimumab (arm A) or the reverse (arm B). No patient had prior DNA-damaging chemotherapy. TCRdb's copy holds only in-frame clones and misses some; the assay was immunoSEQ multiplex PCR. The sample contains about 3,500 clones, 18% of which appear only once. This TCR was sampled from a human donor with melanoma. The chain recombines TRBV28 with TRBJ2-1; D uncertain. The source material was tumor tissue (inferred from file names), sampled from a patient given nivolumab and ipilimumab in sequence. CDR3 coding DNA: TGTGCCAGCAGGGGTCCGAGCTCCTACAATGAGCAGTTCTTC. It specifies CASRGPSSYNEQFF.